The 10 T cell receptor beta chains below come from one sample, sequenced in a study of CD4 and CD8 cells across lung adenocarcinoma regions. Using its own MiXCR run on the PCR reads, TCRdb lists one record per CDR3 protein. The sample includes some 11,000 distinct CDR3 sequences, approximately 50% of them seen just once. Material for sequencing was CD8+ T cells from the margin of a lung tumor. These TCRs come from a male donor with lung adenocarcinoma. The CD4 and CD8 labels of this study may be unreliable.

The CDR3 spells CASSCEDREWQETQYF. The CDR3 DNA sequence: TGTGCCAGCAGTTGCGAAGACAGGGAATGGCAAGAGACCCAGTACTTC. The chain has TRBV6-5 and TRBJ2-5; 7 bases are a match to TRBD1. The CDR3 has 16 residues. J gave up 2 bases and V 4 bases, and 10 bases lay outside the gene matches. Germline-derived CDR1 and CDR2 are MNHEY and SVGAGI.

The V gene is TRBV23-1, the J gene TRBJ2-4; D unresolved. TRBV23-1 belongs to the ORF category, with a function that is uncertain. V was pared by 0 bases and J by 4 bases, with 19 bases between. CDR3 length: 18 residues. CDR3: CASSQSFCVLGSKNIQYF. Here the CDR3 DNA reads TGCGCCAGCAGTCAATCTTTTTGTGTGCTTGGCTCAAAAAACATTCAGTACTTC.

This chain joins TRBV15 and TRBJ2-1; D is uncertain. The V gene's germline CDR1 is LNHNV and CDR2 YYDKDF (reference sequence). The CDR3 runs 14 residues. V was shortened by 0 bases and J by 4 bases, with 7 bases between the two germline ends. CDR3 coding DNA: TGTGCCACCAGCAGAGACCGTAGGTACAATGAGCAGTTCTTC. It is translated as CATSRDRRYNEQFF. Full variable domain (rest looked up from reference TRBV15 and TRBJ2-1): DAMVIQNPRYQVTQFGKPVTLSCSQTLNHNVMYWYQQKSSQAPKLLFHYYDKDFNNEADTPDNFQSRRPNTSFCFLDIRSPGLGDTAMYLCATSRDRRYNEQFFGPGTRLTVL.

The rearrangement links TRBV28 to TRBJ1-2; D not resolved. The CDR3 consists of 13 residues. CDR1 and CDR2 from the germline V gene are MDHEN and SYDVKM. Trimming removed 5 bases from V and 8 bases from J, with 15 bases in between. The CDR3 coding sequence is TGTGCCAGCAGTGCCGGGTCCGGCGGAGGCTACACCTTC. Translating it yields CASSAGSGGGYTF.

Details on this clonotype: A read error may produce the germline difference seen at one junction end. CDR3 amino acids: CARLVARGQETQYF. The CDR3 nucleotides read TGTGCCAGGCTCGTAGCGCGAGGGCAAGAGACGCAGTACTTC. The V and J genes are TRBV6-1 and TRBJ2-5, with D possibly being TRBD2 (5 bases). The length of the CDR3 is 14 residues. The V gene's germline CDR1 is MNHNS and CDR2 SASEGT.

The chain recombines TRBV6-1 with TRBJ1-1; 7 bases are a match to TRBD1. This CDR3 region has 15 residues. Trimming at V came to 8 bases and at J to 6 bases, leaving 15 bases not matched to a gene. Germline-derived CDR1 and CDR2 are MNHNS and SASEGT. This CDR3 reads CASSEFAGGGSEAFF. DNA of the CDR3: TGTGCCAGCTCCGAATTCGCAGGGGGTGGGTCTGAAGCTTTCTTT.

There are a few counts of this clonotype. The J gene is TRBJ2-1, the V gene TRBV20-1, with TRBD2 identical over 10 bases. V dropped 7 bases and J dropped 4; count of bases not matched to a gene: 4. Looked up from germline, CDR1 is DFQATT and CDR2 is SNEGSKA (reference sequence). This CDR3 is 13 amino acids long. CDR3 sequence reads: CSGTSGDYNEQFF. The CDR3, as DNA: TGCAGTGGAACTAGCGGGGATTACAATGAGCAGTTCTTC.

J is TRBJ1-6 and V is TRBV27; a weak D match, TRBD1 (5 bases). The CDR3 totals 13 residues. V was cut by 0 bases and J by 14 bases, with 11 bases left in between. The germline gives CDR1 MNHEY, CDR2 SMNVEV (reference sequence). The CDR3 region is CASSLSKGRALHF. The DNA for the CDR3 is TGTGCCAGCAGTTTATCGAAGGGCAGGGCCCTCCACTTT.

This chain joins TRBV6-1 and TRBJ2-1; 7 bases match TRBD1. The better agreement between TRBJ2-5 and the DNA end casts doubt on the J call. This CDR3 has 14 residues. Germline CDR1 is MNHNS and CDR2 is SASEGT. In nucleotides, the CDR3 is TGTGCGGGCAGAGGGGGCCGTGAGCAAGAGACCCAGTACTTC. It encodes CAGRGGREQETQYF.

J is TRBJ2-5 and V is TRBV27; the match to TRBD2 covers 10 bases. With the DNA end fitting TRBJ2-7 better, the J assignment may be wrong. Germline assignment: CDR1 MNHEY and CDR2 SMNVEV (reference sequence). This CDR3 has 17 residues. The CDR3 DNA sequence: TGTGCCAGCAGCCTGAAGGGAAGCGGGAGGGCGATATACGAGCAGTACGTC. This translates into CASSLKGSGRAIYEQYV.